The 3 T cell receptor beta chains listed next were all sequenced from one sample in a study of T cell responses to AZD1222 COVID-19 vaccine. The assay was immunoSEQ multiplex PCR, and TCRdb's table has in-frame clones only and misses some. Altogether approximately 150,000 clones are present, approximately 85% being singletons, with the ten largest covering about 4.9%. The sequencing here drew on peripheral blood, taken 28 days after the second dose of the MenACWY control vaccine. Source of these receptors: an adult who received the MenACWY meningococcal vaccine as a control.

This chain links TRBV11-3 with TRBJ2-7, with D uncertain. Germline CDR1 SGHNT, CDR2 YENEEA. This CDR3 region has 14 residues. V lost 1 base and J lost 0, with 7 bases in between. CDR3 sequence (DNA): TGTGCCAGCAGCTTAGCGGCGGCCTCCTACGAGCAGTACTTC. Its translation: CASSLAAASYEQYF.

The chain combines TRBV6-5 with TRBJ2-4, with 8 bases fitting TRBD1. The CDR3 has 15 residues. Per the germline V gene, CDR1 is MNHEY and CDR2 is SVGAGI. With V trimmed by 7 bases and J by 3 bases, 8 bases remained unmatched. The CDR3 region has the DNA TGTGCCAGCACCACCGACAGGGGAGGCAAAAACATTCAGTACTTC. This codes for CASTTDRGGKNIQYF.

The chain links TRBV27 to TRBJ1-1; D is perhaps TRBD1 (5 bases). CDR1 is MNHEY, CDR2 SMNVEV, per germline (reference sequence). The CDR3 totals 14 residues. Trimming removed 3 bases from V and 4 bases from J, with 12 bases in between. The CDR3 DNA follows: TGTGCCAGCAGTTTTACCGGGGCGGGCACTGAAGCTTTCTTT. Translation gives CASSFTGAGTEAFF.